This T cell receptor (beta chain) was recorded in a study of cytomegalovirus exposure and HLA in healthy donors. The study, taken as a whole, reports: Reportedly, cytomegalovirus status was diagnosed with high sensitivity and specificity.

A multiplex PCR was run with 60 Vbeta primers and 13 Jbeta primers. Sequenced by immunoSEQ multiplex PCR; TCRdb stores in-frame clones only, minus some. The sample carries roughly 120,000 clones, 80% to 85% recorded once. Concerning this clone itself: The antigen is not known.

The sample was PBMCs. This TCR derives from a woman in her 30s in good health and CMV-seronegative.

The CDR3, as DNA: TGTGCCAGCAGCGCACAAAGGACTAGCGGAAGCACAGATACGCAGTATTTT. Protein sequence: CASSAQRTSGSTDTQYF. The chain employs TRBV11-2 and TRBJ2-3; TRBD2 aligns across 10 bases. CDR1 and CDR2 (germline): SGHAT, FQNNGV. CDR3 length equals 17 residues. The V and J ends lost 5 bases and 0 bases, in that order; junction bases with no gene match: 8.